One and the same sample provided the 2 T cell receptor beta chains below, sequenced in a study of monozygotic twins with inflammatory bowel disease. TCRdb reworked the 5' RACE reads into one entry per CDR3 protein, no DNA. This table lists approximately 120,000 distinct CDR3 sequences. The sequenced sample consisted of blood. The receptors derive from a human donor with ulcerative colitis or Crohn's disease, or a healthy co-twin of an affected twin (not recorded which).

The chain's CDR3 is CASSQGQRNQETQYF. The rearrangement uses TRBV4-2 and TRBJ2-5; absent DNA, TCRdb's TRBD1 call cannot be checked. The CDR3 consists of 15 residues. Germline V gene sequence: CDR1 LGHNA, CDR2 YNFKEQ.

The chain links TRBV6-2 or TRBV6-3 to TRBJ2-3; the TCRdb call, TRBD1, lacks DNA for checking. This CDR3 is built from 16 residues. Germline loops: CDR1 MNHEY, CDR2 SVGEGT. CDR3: CASSFWSRGITDTQYF.